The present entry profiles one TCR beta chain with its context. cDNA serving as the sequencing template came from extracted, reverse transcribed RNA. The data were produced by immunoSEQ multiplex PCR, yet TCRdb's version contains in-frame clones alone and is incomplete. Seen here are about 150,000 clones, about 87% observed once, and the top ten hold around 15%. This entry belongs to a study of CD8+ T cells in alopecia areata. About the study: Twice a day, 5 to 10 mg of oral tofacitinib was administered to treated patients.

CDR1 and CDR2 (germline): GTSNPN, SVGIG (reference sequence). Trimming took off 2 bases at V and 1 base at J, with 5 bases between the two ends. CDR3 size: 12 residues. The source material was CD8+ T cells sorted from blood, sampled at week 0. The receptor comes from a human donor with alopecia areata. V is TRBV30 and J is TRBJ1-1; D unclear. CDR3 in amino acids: CAWSIGNTEAFF. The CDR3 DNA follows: TGTGCCTGGAGTATCGGGAACACTGAAGCTTTCTTT.